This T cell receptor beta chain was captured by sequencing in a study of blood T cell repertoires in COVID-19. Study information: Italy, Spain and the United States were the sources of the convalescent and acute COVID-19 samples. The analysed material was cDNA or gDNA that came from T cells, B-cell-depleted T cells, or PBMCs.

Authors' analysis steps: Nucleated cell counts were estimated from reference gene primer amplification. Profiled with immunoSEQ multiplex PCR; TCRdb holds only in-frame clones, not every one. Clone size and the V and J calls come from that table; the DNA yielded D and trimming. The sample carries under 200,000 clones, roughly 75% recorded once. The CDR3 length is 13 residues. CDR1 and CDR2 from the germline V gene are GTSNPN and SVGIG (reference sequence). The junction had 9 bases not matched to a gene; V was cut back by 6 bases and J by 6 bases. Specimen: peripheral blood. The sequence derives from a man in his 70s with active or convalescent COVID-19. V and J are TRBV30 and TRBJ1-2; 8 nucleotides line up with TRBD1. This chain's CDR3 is CACNQGAKDGYTF. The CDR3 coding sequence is TGTGCCTGCAATCAGGGGGCGAAAGATGGCTACACCTTC.